What follows describes a single T cell receptor beta chain. This clone has only a few counts. The clone's antigen remains unknown. No base quality information exists; no much larger clone differs at one position. Each clonotype received, on average, 10x coverage in deep resolution sequencing performed on a MiSeq, where the target depth lay between 1 in 1 million and 1 in 200,000 T cells. The immunoSEQ hsTCRB Kit was used to generate the TCR beta libraries. In the original analysis: Data were analyzed with ImmunoSEQ Data Assistant and ImmunoSEQ Analyzer, with V, D and J genes assigned per IMGT definitions. Clonality was computed as one minus normalized Shannon entropy of productive rearrangement frequencies, ranging from 0 to 1. Only overrepresented clonotypes making up at least 0.05% of each patient's repertoire were included in the public clonotype analysis. Approximately 13 age-matched healthy donor repertoires from immuneACCESS served as clonality controls. The table comes from immuneACCESS by way of TCRdb, which keeps in-frame sequences with V and J called. Part of the clones is missing from these tables; in studies checked, under half for an unresolved V gene and the rest for unknown reasons. V, J and clone size are those of that table, while D and trimming were read from the DNA. The sample table holds 130,000 to 150,000 clones, of which over 60% were seen once. The ten largest clones capture roughly 13% of the sample.

This specimen's time point label, interpreted: about 11 months on ibrutinib. For TCR beta library preparation, about 2.2 micrograms of genomic DNA was extracted from cryopreserved PBMCs. Longitudinal blood samples from CLL patients on ibrutinib monotherapy underwent high-throughput TCR beta sequencing. The patients took part in an open-label, single-center phase 2 trial of ibrutinib monotherapy. V is clipped by 4 bases and J by 4 bases, and the sequence between their germline boundaries is 6 bases long. The germline V gene gives CDR1 as SGDLS and CDR2 as YYNGEE. CDR3 length: 12 amino acids, cysteine to phenylalanine. Just CDR3 DNA is preserved here, 36 bases in frame from base 1. The data derive from a study of cytotoxic CD8 clonotypes in ibrutinib-treated CLL (dated by TCRdb to the early 2020s). A note on the overall study: The cohort included more than 14 treatment-naive and some 10 relapsed/refractory patients; about 17 were IGHV unmutated. Responses were partial in about 25 patients and complete in 2; after median about 68 months follow-up, about 14 stayed in remission and 12 progressed. The response samples were drawn at a median of roughly twelve months into treatment, with a range of about 6 to 40 months. An average of around 250,000 productive templates and roughly 94,000 productive rearrangements was obtained per sample. Longitudinal samples were available for about 30% of the roughly 90 trial participants. Cryopreserved peripheral blood mononuclear cells were obtained prior to treatment, at the time of response, and at either disease progression or sustained remission. Every remission and progressive disease sample was obtained while ibrutinib was still being received by the patients.

The paper's findings and limits, for the study overall: Lymph node repertoires were not examined, and the timing of sampling was not matched between patients in sustained remission and those whose disease progressed. At ibrutinib response clonality went up, during sustained remission it held steady, and at progression it dropped back toward baseline. Baseline clonality was found to be higher than that of age-matched healthy donors and was strongly correlated with circulating CD8+ T-cell counts. Public clonotypes were rare and either contracted or stayed stable during treatment, and the rise in clonality at ibrutinib response reflected the expansion of private clonotypes.

This receptor was identified in a human donor with chronic lymphocytic leukemia. Sequencing was performed on PBMCs, taken after 12 months of ibrutinib treatment. The rearranged chain carries TRBV9 and TRBJ1-3; confidence is insufficient to name the D gene. The CDR3 reads CASSLPGNTIYF. The DNA sequence is TGTGCCAGCAGCCTCCCCGGAAACACCATATATTTT.